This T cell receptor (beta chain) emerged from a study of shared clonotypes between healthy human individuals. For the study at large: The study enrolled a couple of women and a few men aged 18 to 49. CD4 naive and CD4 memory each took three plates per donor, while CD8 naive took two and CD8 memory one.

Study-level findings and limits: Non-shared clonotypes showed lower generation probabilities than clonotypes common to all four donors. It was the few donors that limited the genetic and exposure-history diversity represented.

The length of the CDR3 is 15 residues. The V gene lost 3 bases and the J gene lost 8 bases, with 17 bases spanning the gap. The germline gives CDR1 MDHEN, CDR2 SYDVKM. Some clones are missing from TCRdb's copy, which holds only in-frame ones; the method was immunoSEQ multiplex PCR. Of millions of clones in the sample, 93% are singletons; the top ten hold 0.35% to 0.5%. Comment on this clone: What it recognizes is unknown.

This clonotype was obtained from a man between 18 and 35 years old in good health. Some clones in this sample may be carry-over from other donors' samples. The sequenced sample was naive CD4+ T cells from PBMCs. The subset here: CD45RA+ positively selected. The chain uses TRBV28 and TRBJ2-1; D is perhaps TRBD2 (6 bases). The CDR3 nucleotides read TGTGCCAGCAGTTTCGGGGGAGGAGTTCTCGATGAGCAGTTCTTC. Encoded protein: CASSFGGGVLDEQFF.